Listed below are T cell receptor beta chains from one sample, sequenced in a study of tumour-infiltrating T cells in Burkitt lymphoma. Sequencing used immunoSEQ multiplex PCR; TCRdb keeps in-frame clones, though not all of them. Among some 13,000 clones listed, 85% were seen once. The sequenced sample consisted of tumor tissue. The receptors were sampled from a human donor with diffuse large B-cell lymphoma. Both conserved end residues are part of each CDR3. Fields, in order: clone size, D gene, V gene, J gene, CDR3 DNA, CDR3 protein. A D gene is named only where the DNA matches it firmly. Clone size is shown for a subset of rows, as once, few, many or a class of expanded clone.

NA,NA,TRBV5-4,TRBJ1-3,TGTGCCAGCAGCCCGGACCCTTCTGTCTCTGGAAACACCATATATTTT,CASSPDPSVSGNTIYF
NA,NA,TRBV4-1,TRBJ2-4,TGCGCCAGCAGCCAAGAAGGCGCCGGGGCCAAAAACATTCAGTACTTC,CASSQEGAGAKNIQYF
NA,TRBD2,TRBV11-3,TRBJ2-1,TGTGCCAGCAGCACCGGGACTAGCGGGAGCTACAATGAGCAGTTCTTC,CASSTGTSGSYNEQFF
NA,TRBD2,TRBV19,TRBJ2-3,TGTGCCAGTAGTGGGGGAGGGCCGACAGATACGCAGTATTTT,CASSGGGPTDTQYF
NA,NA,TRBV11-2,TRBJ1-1,TGTGCCAGCAGCCCGCTCTTGCAGAACACTGAAGCTTTCTTT,CASSPLLQNTEAFF
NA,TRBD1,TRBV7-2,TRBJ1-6,TGTGCCAGCAGCGAAGGACAGGGGTTTCCCTATAATTCACCCCTCCACTTT,CASSEGQGFPYNSPLHF
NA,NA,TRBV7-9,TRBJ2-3,TGTGCCAGCAGTTCCACGGCAGATACGCAGTATTTT,CASSSTADTQYF
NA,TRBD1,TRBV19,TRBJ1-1,TGTGCCACCACGCCCGGACAGGGCAGAACTGAAGCTTTCTTT,CATTPGQGRTEAFF
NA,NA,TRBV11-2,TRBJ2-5,TGTGCCAGCAGCCGAGCTGACCAGGTTCAAGAGACCCAGTACTTC,CASSRADQVQETQYF
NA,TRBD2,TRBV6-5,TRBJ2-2,TGTGCCAGCAGGTCTGCGGGAGGGGCCGGGGAGCTGTTTTTT,CASRSAGGAGELFF
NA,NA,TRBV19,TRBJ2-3,TGTGCCAGTATAGAGTTTCCAGATACGCAGTATTTT,CASIEFPDTQYF
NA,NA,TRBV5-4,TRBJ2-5,TGTGCCAGCAGCATCGGGAATCAAGAGACCCAGTACTTC,CASSIGNQETQYF
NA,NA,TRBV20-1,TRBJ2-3,TGCAGTGTTAACTCAGATACGCAGTATTTT,CSVNSDTQYF
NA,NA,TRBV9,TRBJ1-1,TGTGCCAGCAGCCTTGGGGTTACGAACACTGAAGCTTTCTTT,CASSLGVTNTEAFF
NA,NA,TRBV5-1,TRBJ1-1,TGCGCCAGCAGCTTGGACCCGGGGGCGGACACTGAAGCTTTCTTT,CASSLDPGADTEAFF
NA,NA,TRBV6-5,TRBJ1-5,TGTGCCAGCAGCCAGTCGGGGGTACCGAATCAGCCCCAGCATTTT,CASSQSGVPNQPQHF
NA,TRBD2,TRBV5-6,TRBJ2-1,TGTGCCAGCAGCTTGGACTTGGCTAGCGGAAACTACTACAATGAGCAGTTCTTC,CASSLDLASGNYYNEQFF
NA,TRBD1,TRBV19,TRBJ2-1,TGTGCCAGTAGTATCCGGACAGGGGGGATCACCATGGGCCTCAATGAGCAGTTCTTC,CASSIRTGGITMGLNEQFF
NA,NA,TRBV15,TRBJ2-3,TGTGCCACCAGCGACGACTACTCCCCTTTTAGCACAGATACGCAGTATTTT,CATSDDYSPFSTDTQYF
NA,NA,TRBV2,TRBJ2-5,TGTGCCAGCAGTGGGGGATACTCTTTAGCGGAGCCCCAAGAGACCCAGTACTTC,CASSGGYSLAEPQETQYF
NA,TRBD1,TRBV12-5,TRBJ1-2,TGTGCTAGTGGCCCGGGACAGGGGGAACATGGCTACACCTTC,CASGPGQGEHGYTF
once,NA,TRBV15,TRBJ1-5,TGTGCCACCAGGCAGGGCGGTCAGCCCCAGCATTTT,CATRQGGQPQHF
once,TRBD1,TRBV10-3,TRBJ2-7,TGTGCCATCAGTGAGGGGGACAGGGGATCCTACGAGCAGTACTTC,CAISEGDRGSYEQYF
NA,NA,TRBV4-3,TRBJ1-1,TGCGCCAGCAGCCAAGATTGGCTTGGGACCTCTGAAGCTTTCTTT,CASSQDWLGTSEAFF
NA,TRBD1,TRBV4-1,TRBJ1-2,TGCGCCAGCAGCCATGAAGGGACAGGGGGGGGAGGCTACACCTTC,CASSHEGTGGGGYTF
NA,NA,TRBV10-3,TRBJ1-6,TGTGCCATCAGTGATAGGGCAAACTCACCCCTCCACTTT,CAISDRANSPLHF
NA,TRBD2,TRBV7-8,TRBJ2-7,TGTGCCAGCAGCTTAGCGATCGGAGCGGGGGGAGTGAGGGAGCAGTACTTC,CASSLAIGAGGVREQYF
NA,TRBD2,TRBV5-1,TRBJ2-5,TGCGCCAGCAGCTCACTAGCGGGGAAAGAGACCCAGTACTTC,CASSSLAGKETQYF
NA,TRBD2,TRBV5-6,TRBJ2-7,TGTGCCAGCAGCTACCAAAGCGGGGGGGCAACCTACGAGCAGTACTTC,CASSYQSGGATYEQYF
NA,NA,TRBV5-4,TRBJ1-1,TGTGCCAGCAGCTTGGGTCTGGGGATGGACACTGAAGCTTTCTTT,CASSLGLGMDTEAFF
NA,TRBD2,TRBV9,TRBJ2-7,TGTGCCAGCAGCGTAGCTTTGGCTAGCGGGAGCGGTATGGGATACGAGCAGTACTTC,CASSVALASGSGMGYEQYF
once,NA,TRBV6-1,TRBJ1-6,TGTGCCAGCAGCCTCGCCCGGGGGGGAAATTCACCCCTCCACTTT,CASSLARGGNSPLHF
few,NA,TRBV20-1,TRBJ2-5,TGCAGTGCTAGAGATTGGGAGACCCAGTACTTC,CSARDWETQYF
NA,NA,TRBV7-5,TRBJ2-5,TGTGCCAGAAGACGGGACAGGCCCCAAGAGACCCAGTACTTC,CARRRDRPQETQYF
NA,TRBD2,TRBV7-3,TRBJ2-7,TGTGCCAGCAGCGACGAGGGGGGACTAGGGAGATACGAGCAGTACTTC,CASSDEGGLGRYEQYF
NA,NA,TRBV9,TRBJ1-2,TGTGCCAGCAGCGTAGAAGGGGCAGGCTATGGCTACACCTTC,CASSVEGAGYGYTF
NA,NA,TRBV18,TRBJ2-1,TGTGCCAGCTCCCCGGAGGGCAGATCGCACAATGAGCAGTTCTTC,CASSPEGRSHNEQFF
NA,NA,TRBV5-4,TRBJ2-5,TGTGCCAGCAGCCGAGAAGAGACCCAGTACTTC,CASSREETQYF
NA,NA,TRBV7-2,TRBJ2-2,TGTGCCAGCAGCTTGGACTTGTACACCGGGGAGCTGTTTTTT,CASSLDLYTGELFF
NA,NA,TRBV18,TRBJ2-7,TGTGCCAGCTCACCACCGTTAACACTAGAGCAGTACTTC,CASSPPLTLEQYF
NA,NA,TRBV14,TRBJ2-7,TGTGCCAGCAGCCTTACAAAGAGTGGCGAGCAGTACTTC,CASSLTKSGEQYF
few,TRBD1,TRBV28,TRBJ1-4,TGTGCCAGCAGTTTATGGGTCGGGACAGTTAGCGAAAAACTGTTTTTT,CASSLWVGTVSEKLFF
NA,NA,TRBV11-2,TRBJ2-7,TGTGCCAGCAGCTTAGGACCCGGGGGCCTCGCCTACGAGCAGTACTTC,CASSLGPGGLAYEQYF
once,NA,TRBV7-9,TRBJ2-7,TGTGCCAGCGGACTGGGGGCCAACGAGCAGTACTTC,CASGLGANEQYF
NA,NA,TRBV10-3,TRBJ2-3,TGTGCCATCAGTGAGTTTGGGGGAAGCACAGATACGCAGTATTTT,CAISEFGGSTDTQYF
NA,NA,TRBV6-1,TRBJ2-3,TGTGCCAGCAGTGAAGCGGGAGGACAGGTCACAGATACGCAGTATTTT,CASSEAGGQVTDTQYF
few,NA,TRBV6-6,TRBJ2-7,TGTGCCAGCAGTTACCTGGGAGAGGGAGCGTACGAGCAGTACTTC,CASSYLGEGAYEQYF
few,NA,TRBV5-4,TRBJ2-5,TGTGCCAGCGGCCTGGAGACCCAGTACTTC,CASGLETQYF
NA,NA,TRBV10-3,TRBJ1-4,TGTGCCAGTAGGATGCGGGGGCCTGATGAAAAACTGTTTTTT,CASRMRGPDEKLFF
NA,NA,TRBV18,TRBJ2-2,TGTGCCAGCTCGCGGGGTTCCGGGGAGCTGTTTTTT,CASSRGSGELFF
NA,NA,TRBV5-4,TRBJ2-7,TGTGCCAGCAGCGAAAGCTCCTACGAGCAGTACTTC,CASSESSYEQYF
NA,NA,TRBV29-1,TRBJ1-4,TGCAGCGTTGTCCGTCAGGGGAGTGAAAAACTGTTTTTT,CSVVRQGSEKLFF
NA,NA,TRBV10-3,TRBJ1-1,TGTGCCATCAGTGAGTCACCCCAAGGGGAAGCTTTCTTT,CAISESPQGEAFF